The following is a T cell receptor beta chain sequence with its context. The data belong to a study of blood T cell repertoires in COVID-19. Study as a whole: Sources were T cells, B-cell-depleted T cells, or PBMCs; the material itself was cDNA or gDNA.

Original data processing: How many nucleated cells were present was estimated from reference gene primer amplification. Generated by immunoSEQ multiplex PCR, the TCRdb table keeps only in-frame clones and is missing some. The V and J calls and the clone size are those of that table, but D and trimming were determined from the DNA. The table shows about 430,000 clones, with roughly 90% occurring only once. V lost 3 bases, J lost 5 bases, and 11 bases lay in between. Germline CDR1 LNHDA, CDR2 SQIVND (reference sequence). The CDR3 covers 14 residues. The receptor was isolated from a man aged 18 to 30 with COVID-19, enrolled during active disease. The sequencing sample was made of peripheral blood. The genes are TRBV19 and TRBJ1-5; D perhaps matches TRBD1 (5 bases). The CDR3 DNA follows: TGTGCCAGTAGTATCCAGGGTTCCGATCAGCCCCAGCATTTT. The encoded protein is CASSIQGSDQPQHF.